One T cell receptor (beta chain) is described in this entry. Its antigen is undetermined. TCRdb's copy holds only in-frame clones and misses some; the assay was immunoSEQ multiplex PCR. The data show roughly 100,000 clones, about 88% seen once. The CDR3 runs 15 residues. Germline lookup yields CDR1 SGHNT and CDR2 YENEEA. The V gene lost 3 bases and the J gene lost 0 bases, with 9 bases spanning the gap. The data were taken from a study of T cell responses to AZD1222 COVID-19 vaccine. Study outcomes and limitations: After two AZD1222 doses, spike-specific TCR breadth and depth rose versus day 0. A mostly white British donor set with more females was recruited, and clonal diversity was possibly underestimated.

The origin of this receptor is an adult who received the AZD1222 COVID-19 vaccine. The sequencing used peripheral blood, collected 28 days after the second AZD1222 dose. This sequence joins TRBV11-3 and TRBJ2-1, with a tentative D call TRBD1 (6 bases). Written as DNA, the CDR3 is TGTGCCAGCAGCTTTGAACAGGGCTCCTACAATGAGCAGTTCTTC. Translating it yields CASSFEQGSYNEQFF.